The clone carrying this TCR beta chain has just one count. PCR used 60 Vbeta primers and 13 Jbeta primers. Produced via immunoSEQ multiplex PCR; TCRdb's table is partial and in-frame only. The sample includes about 40,000 clones, about nine tenths seen only once; the top ten take approximately 10%. This sample stems from a study of cytomegalovirus exposure and HLA in healthy donors. This TCR was sampled from a woman in her thirties or forties in good health and CMV-seropositive. The sample comprised PBMCs.

The CDR3 bases are TGCAGCGCCGCGACAGGGGGCACTGAAGCTTTCTTT. It translates to CSAATGGTEAFF. The chain links TRBV29-1 to TRBJ1-1; TRBD1 matches at 9 bases. With 7 bases clipped from V and 4 bases from J, the junction kept 4 bases outside the gene matches. In germline, CDR1 is SQVTM, CDR2 ANQGSEA. The CDR3 loop spans 12 amino acids.